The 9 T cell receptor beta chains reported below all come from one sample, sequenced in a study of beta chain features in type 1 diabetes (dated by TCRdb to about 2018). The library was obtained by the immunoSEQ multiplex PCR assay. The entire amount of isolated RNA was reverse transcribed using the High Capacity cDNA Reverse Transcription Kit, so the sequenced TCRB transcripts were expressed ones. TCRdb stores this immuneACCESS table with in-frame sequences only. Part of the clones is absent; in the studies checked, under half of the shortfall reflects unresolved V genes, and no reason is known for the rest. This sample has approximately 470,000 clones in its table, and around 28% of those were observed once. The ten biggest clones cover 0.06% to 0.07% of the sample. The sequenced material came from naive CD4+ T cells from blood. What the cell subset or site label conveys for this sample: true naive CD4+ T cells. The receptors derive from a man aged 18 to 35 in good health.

CDR3 DNA: TGCAGCGTATCGCACGGGTCAGATACGCAGTATTTT. Its translation: CSVSHGSDTQYF. The V call is TRBV29-1, the J call TRBJ2-3; D is undetermined. The V end lost 6 bases, the J end lost 4 bases, and 11 bases lay between the germline ends. This CDR3 is built from 12 residues. CDR1 SQVTM and CDR2 ANQGSEA come from the germline V gene.

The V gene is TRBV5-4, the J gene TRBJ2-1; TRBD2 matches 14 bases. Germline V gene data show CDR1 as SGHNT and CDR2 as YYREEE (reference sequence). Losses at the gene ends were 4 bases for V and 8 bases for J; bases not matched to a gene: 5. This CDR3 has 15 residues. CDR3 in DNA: TGTGCCAGCAGCCCCGGGACTAGCGGGAGATATGAGCAGTTCTTC. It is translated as CASSPGTSGRYEQFF.

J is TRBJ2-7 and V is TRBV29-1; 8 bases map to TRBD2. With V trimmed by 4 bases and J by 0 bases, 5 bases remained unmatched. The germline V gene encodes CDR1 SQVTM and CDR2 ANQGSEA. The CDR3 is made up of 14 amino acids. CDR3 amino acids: CSVVRSGSSYEQYF. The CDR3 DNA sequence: TGCAGCGTTGTTCGAAGCGGGAGCTCCTACGAGCAGTACTTC.

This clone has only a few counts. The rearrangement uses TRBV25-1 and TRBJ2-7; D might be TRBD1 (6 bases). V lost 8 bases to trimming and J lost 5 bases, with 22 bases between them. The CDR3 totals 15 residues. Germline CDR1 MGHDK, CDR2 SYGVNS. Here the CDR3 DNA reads TGTGCCAGCGGGCAAGAAACAGGGAAATCGGACGAGCAGTACTTC. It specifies CASGQETGKSDEQYF.

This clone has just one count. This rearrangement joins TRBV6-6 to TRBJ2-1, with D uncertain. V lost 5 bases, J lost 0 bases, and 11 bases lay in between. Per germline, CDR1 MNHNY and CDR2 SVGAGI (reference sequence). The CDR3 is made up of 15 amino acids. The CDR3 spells CASSGGPFSYNEQFF. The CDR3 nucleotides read TGTGCCAGCAGTGGCGGACCTTTCTCCTACAATGAGCAGTTCTTC.

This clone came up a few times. The CDR3 reads CSVGNSGVKVYEQYF. The CDR3 DNA reads TGCAGCGTTGGAAATAGCGGCGTTAAGGTCTACGAGCAGTACTTC. The chain combines TRBV29-1 with TRBJ2-7, with D possibly matching TRBD2 (6 bases). The germline gives CDR1 SQVTM, CDR2 ANQGSEA. With 4 bases removed from V and 3 bases from J, the gap between germline ends came to 19 bases. The CDR3 is 15 amino acids.

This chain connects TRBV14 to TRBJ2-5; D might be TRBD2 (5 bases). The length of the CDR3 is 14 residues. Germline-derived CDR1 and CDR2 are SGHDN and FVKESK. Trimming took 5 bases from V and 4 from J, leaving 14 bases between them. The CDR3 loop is CASSTGSGGETQYF. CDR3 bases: TGTGCCAGCAGCACCGGATCTGGAGGAGAGACCCAGTACTTC.

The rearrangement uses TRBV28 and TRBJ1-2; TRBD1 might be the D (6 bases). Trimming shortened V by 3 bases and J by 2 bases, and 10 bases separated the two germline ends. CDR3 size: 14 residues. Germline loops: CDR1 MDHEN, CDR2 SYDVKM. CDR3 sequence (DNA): TGTGCCAGCAGTTTGTGGGGACACAACTATGGCTACACCTTC. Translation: CASSLWGHNYGYTF.

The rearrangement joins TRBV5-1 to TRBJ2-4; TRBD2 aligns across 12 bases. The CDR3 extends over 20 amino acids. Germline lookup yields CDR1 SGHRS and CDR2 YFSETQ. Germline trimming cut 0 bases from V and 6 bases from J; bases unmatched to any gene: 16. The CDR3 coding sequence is TGCGCCAGCAGCTTGGCTCTCAAGACTAGCGGGAGCTTCAGTGGAAACATTCAGTACTTC. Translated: CASSLALKTSGSFSGNIQYF.